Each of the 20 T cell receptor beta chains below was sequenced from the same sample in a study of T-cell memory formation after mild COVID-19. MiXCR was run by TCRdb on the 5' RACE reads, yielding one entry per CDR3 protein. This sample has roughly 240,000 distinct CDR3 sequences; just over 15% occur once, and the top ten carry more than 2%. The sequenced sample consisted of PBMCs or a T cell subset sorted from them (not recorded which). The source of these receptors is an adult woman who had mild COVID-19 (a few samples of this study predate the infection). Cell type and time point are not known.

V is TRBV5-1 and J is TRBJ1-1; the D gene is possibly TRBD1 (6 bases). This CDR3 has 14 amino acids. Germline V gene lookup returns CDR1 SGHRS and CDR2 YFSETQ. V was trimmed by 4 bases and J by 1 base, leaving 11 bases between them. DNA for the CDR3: TGCGCCAGCAGCAGTATGGGACAGAACACTGAAGCTTTCTTT. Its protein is CASSSMGQNTEAFF.

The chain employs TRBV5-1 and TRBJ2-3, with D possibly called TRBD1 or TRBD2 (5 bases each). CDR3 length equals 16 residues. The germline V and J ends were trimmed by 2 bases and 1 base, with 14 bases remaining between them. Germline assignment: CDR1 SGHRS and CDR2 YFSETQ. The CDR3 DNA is TGCGCCAGCAGCTTAGCTACGGGACCCCGCACAGATACGCAGTATTTT. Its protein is CASSLATGPRTDTQYF.

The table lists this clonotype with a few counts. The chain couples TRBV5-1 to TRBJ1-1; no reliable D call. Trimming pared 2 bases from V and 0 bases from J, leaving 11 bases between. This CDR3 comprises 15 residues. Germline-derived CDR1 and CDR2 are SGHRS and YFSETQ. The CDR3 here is CASSLRTGLNTEAFF. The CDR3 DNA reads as TGCGCCAGCAGCTTAAGAACCGGTTTGAACACTGAAGCTTTCTTT.

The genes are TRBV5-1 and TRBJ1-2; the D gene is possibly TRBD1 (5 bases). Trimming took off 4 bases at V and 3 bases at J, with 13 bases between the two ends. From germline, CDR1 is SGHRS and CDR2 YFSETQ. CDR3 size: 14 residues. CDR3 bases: TGCGCCAGCAGCCCCCAGGGAGGTTACTATGGCTACACCTTC. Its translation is CASSPQGGYYGYTF.

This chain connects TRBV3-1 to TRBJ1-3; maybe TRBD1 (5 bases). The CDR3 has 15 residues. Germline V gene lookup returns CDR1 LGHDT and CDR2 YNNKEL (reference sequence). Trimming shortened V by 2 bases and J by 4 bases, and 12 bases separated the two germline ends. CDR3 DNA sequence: TGTGCCAGCAGCCAAAATATGGGGGGAGGAAACACCATATATTTT. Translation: CASSQNMGGGNTIYF.

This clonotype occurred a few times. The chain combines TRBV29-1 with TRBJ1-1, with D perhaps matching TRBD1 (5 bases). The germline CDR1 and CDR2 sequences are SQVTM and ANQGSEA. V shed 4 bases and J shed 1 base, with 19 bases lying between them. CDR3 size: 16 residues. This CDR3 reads CSVAWGSGTQNTEAFF. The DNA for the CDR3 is TGCAGCGTTGCATGGGGGTCCGGGACCCAGAACACTGAAGCTTTCTTT.

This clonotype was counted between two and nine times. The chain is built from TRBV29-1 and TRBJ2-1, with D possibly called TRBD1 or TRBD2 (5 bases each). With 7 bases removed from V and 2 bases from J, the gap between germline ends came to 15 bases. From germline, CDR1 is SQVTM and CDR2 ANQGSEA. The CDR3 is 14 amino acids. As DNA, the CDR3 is TGCAGCGGCGGTGTTCCGGGGCCCTACAATGAGCAGTTCTTC. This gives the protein CSGGVPGPYNEQFF.

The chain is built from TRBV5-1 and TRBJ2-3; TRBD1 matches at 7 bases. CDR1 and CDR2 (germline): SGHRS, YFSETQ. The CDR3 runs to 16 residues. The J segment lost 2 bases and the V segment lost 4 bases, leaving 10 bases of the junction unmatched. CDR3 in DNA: TGCGCCAGCAGCGCAGACAGGGCTAAATCCACAGATACGCAGTATTTT. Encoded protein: CASSADRAKSTDTQYF.

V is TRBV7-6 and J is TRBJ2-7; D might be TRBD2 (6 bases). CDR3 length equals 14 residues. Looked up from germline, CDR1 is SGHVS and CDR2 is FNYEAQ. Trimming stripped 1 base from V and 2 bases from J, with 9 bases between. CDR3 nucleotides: TGTGCCAGCAGCTTAGGCGGGAAGCCCTACGAGCAGTACTTC. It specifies CASSLGGKPYEQYF.

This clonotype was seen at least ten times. The chain's CDR3 is CASSGIGGGRGEQFF. CDR3 DNA: TGCGCCAGCAGCGGGATCGGCGGGGGGCGGGGTGAGCAGTTCTTC. This chain connects TRBV5-1 to TRBJ2-1, with 8 bases lining up with TRBD2. This CDR3 is built from 15 residues. With 4 bases clipped from V and 9 bases from J, the junction kept 12 bases outside the gene matches. CDR1 is SGHRS, CDR2 YFSETQ, per germline. The whole variable domain, filled in from reference TRBV5-1 and TRBJ2-1, reads KAGVTQTPRYLIKTRGQQVTLSCSPISGHRSVSWYQQTPGQGLQFLFEYFSETQRNKGNFPGRFSGRQFSNSRSEMNVSTLELGDSALYLCASSGIGGGRGEQFFGPGTRLTVL.

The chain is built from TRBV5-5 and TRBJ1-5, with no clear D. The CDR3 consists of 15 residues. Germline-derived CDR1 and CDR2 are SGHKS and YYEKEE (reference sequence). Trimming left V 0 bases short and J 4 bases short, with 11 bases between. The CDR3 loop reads CASSLGGQENQPQHF. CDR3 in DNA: TGTGCCAGCAGCTTGGGAGGTCAGGAGAATCAGCCCCAGCATTTT.

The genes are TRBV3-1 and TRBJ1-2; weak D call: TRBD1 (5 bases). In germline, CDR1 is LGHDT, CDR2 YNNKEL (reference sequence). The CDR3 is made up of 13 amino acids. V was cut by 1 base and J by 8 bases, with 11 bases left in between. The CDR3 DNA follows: TGTGCCAGCAGCCAAGTGGGAGGGGAAGGCTACACCTTC. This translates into CASSQVGGEGYTF.

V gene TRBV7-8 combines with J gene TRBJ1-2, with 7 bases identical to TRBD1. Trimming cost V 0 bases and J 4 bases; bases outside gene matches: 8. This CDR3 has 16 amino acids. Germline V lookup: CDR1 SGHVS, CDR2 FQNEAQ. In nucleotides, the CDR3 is TGTGCCAGCAGCTTAGCGAGTGGGGGACAGACCTATGGCTACACCTTC. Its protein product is CASSLASGGQTYGYTF.

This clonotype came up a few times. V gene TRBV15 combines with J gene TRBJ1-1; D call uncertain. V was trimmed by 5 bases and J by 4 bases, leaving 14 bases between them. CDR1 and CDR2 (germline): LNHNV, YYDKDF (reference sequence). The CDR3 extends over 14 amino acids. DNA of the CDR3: TGTGCCACCAGCTATAGTGCGCGTGGCACTGAAGCTTTCTTT. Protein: CATSYSARGTEAFF.

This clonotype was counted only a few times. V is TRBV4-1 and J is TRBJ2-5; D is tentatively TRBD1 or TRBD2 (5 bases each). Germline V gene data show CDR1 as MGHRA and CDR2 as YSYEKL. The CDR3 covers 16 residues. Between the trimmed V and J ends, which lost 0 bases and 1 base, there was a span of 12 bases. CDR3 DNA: TGCGCCAGCAGCCAAGATAGCCGAGGGGCCCAAGAGACCCAGTACTTC. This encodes CASSQDSRGAQETQYF.

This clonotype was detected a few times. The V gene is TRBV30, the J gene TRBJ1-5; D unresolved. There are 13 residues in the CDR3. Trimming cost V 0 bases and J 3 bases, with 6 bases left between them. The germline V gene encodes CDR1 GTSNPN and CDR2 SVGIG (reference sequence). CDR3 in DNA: TGTGCCTGGAGTGTGGACCACAATCAGCCCCAGCATTTT. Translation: CAWSVDHNQPQHF.

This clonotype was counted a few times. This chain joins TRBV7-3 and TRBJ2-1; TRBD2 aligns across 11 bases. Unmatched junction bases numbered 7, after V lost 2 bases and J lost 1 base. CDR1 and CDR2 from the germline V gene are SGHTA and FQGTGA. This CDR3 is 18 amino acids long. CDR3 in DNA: TGTGCCAGCAGCTTACAAACTAGCGGGGGTGGTTCCTACAATGAGCAGTTCTTC. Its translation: CASSLQTSGGGSYNEQFF.

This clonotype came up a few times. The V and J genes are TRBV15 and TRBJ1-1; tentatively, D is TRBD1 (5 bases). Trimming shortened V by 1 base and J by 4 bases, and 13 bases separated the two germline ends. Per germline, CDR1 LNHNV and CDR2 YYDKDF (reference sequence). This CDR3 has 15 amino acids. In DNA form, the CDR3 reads TGTGCCACCAGCAGAGCGTCCGACAGACGCACTGAAGCTTTCTTT. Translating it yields CATSRASDRRTEAFF.

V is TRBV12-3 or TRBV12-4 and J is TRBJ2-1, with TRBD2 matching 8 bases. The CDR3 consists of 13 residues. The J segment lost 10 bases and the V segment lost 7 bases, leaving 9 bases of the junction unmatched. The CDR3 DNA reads TGTGCCAGCACCGATCCCGGACTAGCCGAGCAGTTCTTC. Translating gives CASTDPGLAEQFF.

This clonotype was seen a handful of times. The CDR3: CASTNRPTDTQYF. In nucleotides, the CDR3 is TGTGCCAGCACCAATCGACCCACAGATACGCAGTATTTT. The V and J genes are TRBV6-5 and TRBJ2-3; unclear D gene. The CDR3 consists of 13 residues. Deletions cut 7 bases from V and 2 bases from J, with 10 bases between. Germline V gene lookup returns CDR1 MNHEY and CDR2 SVGAGI.